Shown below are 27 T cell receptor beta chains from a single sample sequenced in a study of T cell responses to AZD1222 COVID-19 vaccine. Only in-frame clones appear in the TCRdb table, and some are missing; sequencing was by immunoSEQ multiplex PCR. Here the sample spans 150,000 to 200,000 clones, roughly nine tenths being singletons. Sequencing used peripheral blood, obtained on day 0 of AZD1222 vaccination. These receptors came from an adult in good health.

The CDR3 DNA reads TGTGCCAGCAGTGAAAGCGGGAAGTCCACAGATACGCAGTATTTT. This gives the protein CASSESGKSTDTQYF. This chain joins TRBV2 and TRBJ2-3, with 7 nucleotides matching TRBD2. Trimming cost V 2 bases and J 2 bases; bases outside gene matches: 4. The CDR3 covers 15 residues. CDR1 is SNHLY, CDR2 FYNNEI, per germline.

The DNA of the CDR3 is TGTGCCAGCACTCCGAGTAACTATGGCTACACCTTC. Its translation: CASTPSNYGYTF. This chain links TRBV28 with TRBJ1-2, with unresolved D. The CDR3 length is 12 residues. CDR1 MDHEN and CDR2 SYDVKM come from the germline V gene. V shed 7 bases and J shed 1 base, with 7 bases lying between them.

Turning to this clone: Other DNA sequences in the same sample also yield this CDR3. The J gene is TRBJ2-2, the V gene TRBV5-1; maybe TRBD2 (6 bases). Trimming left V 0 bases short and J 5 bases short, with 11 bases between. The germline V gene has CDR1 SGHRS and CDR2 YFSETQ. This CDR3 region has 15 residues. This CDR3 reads CASSLDFGGTGELFF. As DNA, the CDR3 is TGCGCCAGCAGCTTGGATTTCGGAGGGACCGGGGAGCTGTTTTTT.

CDR3 amino acids: CASSLSTGGPNTEAFF. Here the CDR3 DNA reads TGTGCCAGCAGCCTATCGACAGGGGGCCCAAACACTGAAGCTTTCTTT. V is TRBV9 and J is TRBJ1-1, with 10 bases aligning to TRBD1. The V gene end was trimmed by 4 bases and the J gene end by 2 bases; junction bases not matched to a gene: 8. The germline V gene has CDR1 SGDLS and CDR2 YYNGEE. The CDR3 sequence is 16 residues long.

The CDR3 DNA reads TGCGCCAGCAGCTTAAGACTAGCGGGAGTGGGGAACACCGGGGAGCTGTTTTTT. Residues: CASSLRLAGVGNTGELFF. The J gene is TRBJ2-2, the V gene TRBV5-1; 12 bases agree with TRBD2. Germline CDR1 SGHRS, CDR2 YFSETQ. The CDR3 sequence is 18 residues long. J was trimmed by 1 base and V by 2 bases; bases with no gene match: 6.

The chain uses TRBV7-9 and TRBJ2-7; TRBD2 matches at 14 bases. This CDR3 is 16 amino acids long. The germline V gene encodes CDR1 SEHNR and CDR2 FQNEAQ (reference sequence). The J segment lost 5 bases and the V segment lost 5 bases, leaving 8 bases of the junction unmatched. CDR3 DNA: TGTGCCAGCAGCCCGGTGGGACTAGCGGGAGCCCACGAGCAGTACTTC. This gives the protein CASSPVGLAGAHEQYF. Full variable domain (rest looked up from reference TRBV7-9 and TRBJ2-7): DTGVSQNPRHKITKRGQNVTFRCDPISEHNRLYWYRQTLGQGPEFLTYFQNEAQLEKSRLLSDRFSAERPKGSFSTLEIQRTEQGDSAMYLCASSPVGLAGAHEQYFGPGTRLTVT.

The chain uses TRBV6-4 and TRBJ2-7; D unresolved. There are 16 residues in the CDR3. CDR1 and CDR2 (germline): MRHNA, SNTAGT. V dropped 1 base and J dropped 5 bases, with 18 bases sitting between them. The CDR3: CASSDYQAQVRHEQYV. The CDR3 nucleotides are TGTGCCAGCAGTGACTATCAGGCCCAGGTACGGCACGAGCAGTACGTC.

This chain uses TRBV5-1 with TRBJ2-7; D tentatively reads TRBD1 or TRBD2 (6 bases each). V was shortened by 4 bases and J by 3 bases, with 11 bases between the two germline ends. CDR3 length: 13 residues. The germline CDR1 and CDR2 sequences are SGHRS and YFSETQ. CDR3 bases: TGCGCCAGCAGCCAGGGGACTGGCTACGAGCAGTACTTC. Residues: CASSQGTGYEQYF. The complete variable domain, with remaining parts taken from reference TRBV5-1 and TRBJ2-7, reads KAGVTQTPRYLIKTRGQQVTLSCSPISGHRSVSWYQQTPGQGLQFLFEYFSETQRNKGNFPGRFSGRQFSNSRSEMNVSTLELGDSALYLCASSQGTGYEQYFGPGTRLTVT.

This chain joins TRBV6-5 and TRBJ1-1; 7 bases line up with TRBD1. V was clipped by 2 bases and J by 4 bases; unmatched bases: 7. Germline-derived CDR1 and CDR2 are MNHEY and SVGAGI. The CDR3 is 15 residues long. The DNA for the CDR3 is TGTGCCAGCAGTTACGGTCGACAGGGAAGCACTGAAGCTTTCTTT. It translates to CASSYGRQGSTEAFF.

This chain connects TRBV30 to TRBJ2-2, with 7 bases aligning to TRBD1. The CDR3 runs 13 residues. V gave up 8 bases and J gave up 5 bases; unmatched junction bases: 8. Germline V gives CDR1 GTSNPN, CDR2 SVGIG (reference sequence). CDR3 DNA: TGTGCCCAAAAGGGGGCTCGAACCGGGGAGCTGTTTTTT. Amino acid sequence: CAQKGARTGELFF. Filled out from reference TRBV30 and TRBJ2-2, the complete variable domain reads SQTIHQWPATLVQPVGSPLSLECTVEGTSNPNLYWYRQAAGRGLQLLFYSVGIGQISSEVPQNLSASRPQDRQFILSSKKLLLSDSGFYLCAQKGARTGELFFGEGSRLTVL.

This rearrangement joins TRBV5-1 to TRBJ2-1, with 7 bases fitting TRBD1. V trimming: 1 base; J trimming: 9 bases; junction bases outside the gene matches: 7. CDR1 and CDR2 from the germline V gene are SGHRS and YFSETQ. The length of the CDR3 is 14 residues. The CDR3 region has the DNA TGCGCCAGCAGCTTGACGGCAGGGGGAAGTGAGCAGTTCTTC. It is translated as CASSLTAGGSEQFF.

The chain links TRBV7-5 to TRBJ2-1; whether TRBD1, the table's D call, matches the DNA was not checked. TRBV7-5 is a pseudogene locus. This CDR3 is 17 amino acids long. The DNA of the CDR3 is TGTGCCAGAAGCTTAGTGGGGCACAGGGACCCTAACAATGAGCAGTTCTTC. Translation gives CARSLVGHRDPNNEQFF.

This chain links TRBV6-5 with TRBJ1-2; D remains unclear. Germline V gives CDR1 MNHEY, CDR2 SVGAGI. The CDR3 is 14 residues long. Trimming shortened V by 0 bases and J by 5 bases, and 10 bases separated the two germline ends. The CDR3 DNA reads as TGTGCCAGCAGTTACTCTAACCTGCAGTATGGCTACACCTTC. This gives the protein CASSYSNLQYGYTF.

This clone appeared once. The CDR3 DNA is TGCGCCAGCTGGACCGGGACGAACACCGGGGAGCTGTTTTTT. This gives the protein CASWTGTNTGELFF. This chain connects TRBV5-1 to TRBJ2-2, with D perhaps TRBD2 (5 bases). From germline, CDR1 is SGHRS and CDR2 YFSETQ. The ends were cut back, 7 bases at V and 0 bases at J, with 10 bases in the middle. The CDR3 is made up of 14 amino acids.

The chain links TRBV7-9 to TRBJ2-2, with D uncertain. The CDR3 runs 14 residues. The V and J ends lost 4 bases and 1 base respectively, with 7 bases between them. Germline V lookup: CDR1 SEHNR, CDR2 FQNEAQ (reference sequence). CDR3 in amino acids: CASSSWVNTGELFF. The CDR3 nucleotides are TGTGCCAGCAGCTCGTGGGTGAACACCGGGGAGCTGTTTTTT.

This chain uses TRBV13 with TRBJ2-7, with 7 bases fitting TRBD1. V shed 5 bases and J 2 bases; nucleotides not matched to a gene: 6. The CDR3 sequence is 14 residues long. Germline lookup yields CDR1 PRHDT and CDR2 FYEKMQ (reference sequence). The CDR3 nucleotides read TGTGCCAGCAGCCCGCCGGGACAGCCCTACGAGCAGTACTTC. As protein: CASSPPGQPYEQYF.

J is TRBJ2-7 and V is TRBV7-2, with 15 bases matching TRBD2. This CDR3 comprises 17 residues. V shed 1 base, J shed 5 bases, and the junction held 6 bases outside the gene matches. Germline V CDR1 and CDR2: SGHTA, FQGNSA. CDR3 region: CASSLVLGTSGRNEQYF. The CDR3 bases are TGTGCCAGCAGCTTAGTATTGGGGACTAGCGGGAGGAACGAGCAGTACTTC.

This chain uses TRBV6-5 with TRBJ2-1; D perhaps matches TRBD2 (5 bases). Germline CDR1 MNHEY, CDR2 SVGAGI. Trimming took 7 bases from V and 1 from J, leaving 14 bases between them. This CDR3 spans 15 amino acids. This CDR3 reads CASNSREPSYNEQFF. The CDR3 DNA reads TGTGCCAGCAACTCCCGGGAACCGTCCTACAATGAGCAGTTCTTC.

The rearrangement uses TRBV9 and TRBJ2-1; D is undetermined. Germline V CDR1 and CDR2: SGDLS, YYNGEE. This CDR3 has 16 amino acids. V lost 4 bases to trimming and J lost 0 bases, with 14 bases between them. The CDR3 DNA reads TGTGCCAGCAGCCCCCAAGGCCAGAGCTCCTACAATGAGCAGTTCTTC. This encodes CASSPQGQSSYNEQFF.

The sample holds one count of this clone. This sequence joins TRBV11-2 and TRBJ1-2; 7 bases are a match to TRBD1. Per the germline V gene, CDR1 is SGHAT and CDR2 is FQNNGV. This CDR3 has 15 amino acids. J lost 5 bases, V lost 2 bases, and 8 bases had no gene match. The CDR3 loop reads CASSLSTGDGYGYTF. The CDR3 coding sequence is TGTGCCAGCAGCTTAAGTACAGGGGATGGGTATGGCTACACCTTC.

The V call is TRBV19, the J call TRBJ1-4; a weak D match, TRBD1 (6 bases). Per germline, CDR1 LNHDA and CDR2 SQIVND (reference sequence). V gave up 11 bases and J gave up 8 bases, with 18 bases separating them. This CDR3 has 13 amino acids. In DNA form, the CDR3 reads TGTGCCTCATGGAACAGGGCGAGGGAAAAACTGTTTTTT. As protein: CASWNRAREKLFF.

The CDR3 region is CASSLAAGAGNTIYF. CDR3 DNA sequence: TGCGCCAGCAGCTTGGCGGCAGGGGCTGGAAACACCATATATTTT. The gene calls are TRBV5-1 and TRBJ1-3, with D maybe TRBD1 (6 bases). Germline loops: CDR1 SGHRS, CDR2 YFSETQ. The V and J ends lost 0 bases and 2 bases respectively, with 9 bases between them. The CDR3 extends over 15 amino acids.

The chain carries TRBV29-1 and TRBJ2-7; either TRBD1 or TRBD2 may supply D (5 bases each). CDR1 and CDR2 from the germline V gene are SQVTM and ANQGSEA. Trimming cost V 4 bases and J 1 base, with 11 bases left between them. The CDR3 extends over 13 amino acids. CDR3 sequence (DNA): TGCAGCGTTGCGGGGCAGAGGTCCTACGAGCAGTACTTC. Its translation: CSVAGQRSYEQYF.

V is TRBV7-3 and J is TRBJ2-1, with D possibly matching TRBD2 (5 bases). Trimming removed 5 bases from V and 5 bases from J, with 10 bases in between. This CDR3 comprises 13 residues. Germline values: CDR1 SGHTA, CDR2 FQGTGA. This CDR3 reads CASSLPGNNEQFF. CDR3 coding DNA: TGTGCCAGCAGCCTCCCGGGGAACAATGAGCAGTTCTTC.

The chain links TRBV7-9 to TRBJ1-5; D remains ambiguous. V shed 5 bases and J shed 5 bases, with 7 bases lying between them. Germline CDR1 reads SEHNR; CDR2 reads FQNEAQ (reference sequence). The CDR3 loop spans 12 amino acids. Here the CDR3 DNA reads TGTGCCAGCAGCGCCCAAGATCAGCCCCAGCATTTT. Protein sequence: CASSAQDQPQHF.

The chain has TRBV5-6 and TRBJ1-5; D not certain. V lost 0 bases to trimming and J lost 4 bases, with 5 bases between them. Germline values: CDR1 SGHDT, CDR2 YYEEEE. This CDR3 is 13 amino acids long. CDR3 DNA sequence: TGTGCCAGCAGCTTGGCAGGAAATCAGCCCCAGCATTTT. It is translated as CASSLAGNQPQHF.

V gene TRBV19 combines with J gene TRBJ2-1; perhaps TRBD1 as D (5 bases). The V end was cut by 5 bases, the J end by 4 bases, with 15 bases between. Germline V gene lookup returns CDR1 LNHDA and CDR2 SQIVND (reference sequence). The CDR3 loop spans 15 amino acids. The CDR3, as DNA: TGTGCCAGTAGTGGGGCCAGGACACTTTACAATGAGCAGTTCTTC. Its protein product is CASSGARTLYNEQFF.